This T cell receptor beta chain emerged from a study of blood T cell repertoires in COVID-19. Study-level information: COVID-19 samples collected from the United States, Italy and Spain covered acute and convalescent phases.

In the study's own analysis: Estimation of nucleated cell counts was performed using reference gene primer amplification. This table comes from immunoSEQ multiplex PCR, and its TCRdb copy is limited to in-frame clones, with some not included. That table supplies the V and J calls and clone size; D and trimming were determined from the DNA. The repertoire includes 27,000 or so clones, roughly 84% of them detected once, and roughly 23% sits in the top ten. The CDR3 is 13 amino acids. Trimming cost V 8 bases and J 2 bases, with 12 bases left between them. Germline-derived CDR1 and CDR2 are LGHDT and YNNKEL (reference sequence).

This receptor was identified in a man in his 70s with active COVID-19. The sample consisted of peripheral blood. V and J are TRBV3-1 (or the pseudogene TRBV3-2) and TRBJ2-5, with D possibly being TRBD2 (6 bases). CDR3 in amino acids: CASRGIGQETQYF. The DNA of the CDR3 is TGTGCCAGCCGGGGGATCGGGCAAGAGACCCAGTACTTC.